These T cell receptor beta chains were read from a single sample in a study of blood T cell repertoires in COVID-19. Method: immunoSEQ multiplex PCR; TCRdb's copy keeps in-frame clones and lacks some. The sample holds roughly 86,000 clones, about 85% seen once. The sample consisted of peripheral blood. Receptors originate from a woman older than 75 with COVID-19, enrolled during active disease. Both conserved end residues are part of each CDR3. The order of the fields is J gene, clone size, D gene, V gene, CDR3 protein, CDR3 DNA. The D gene is left open where the match is weak. Clone size is stated in some rows and not others, as once, few, many or a class when expanded.

J: TRBJ1-2; size: NA; D: NA; V: TRBV7-3; CDR3: CASSLTPQGRNYGYTF; DNA: TGTGCCAGCAGCTTAACCCCACAGGGTCGGAACTATGGCTACACCTTC
J: TRBJ1-4; size: NA; D: TRBD1; V: TRBV28; CDR3: CASSLTGGAGPLEKLFF; DNA: TGTGCCAGCAGTTTAACAGGGGGCGCGGGTCCACTAGAAAAACTGTTTTTT
J: TRBJ2-2; size: NA; D: TRBD2; V: TRBV4-3; CDR3: CASSQQAGGTATGELFF; DNA: TGCGCCAGCAGCCAACAAGCGGGGGGTACCGCCACCGGGGAGCTGTTTTTT
J: TRBJ2-5; size: once; D: NA; V: TRBV18; CDR3: CASSPMFGGAETQYF; DNA: TGTGCCAGCTCACCAATGTTTGGGGGCGCAGAGACCCAGTACTTC
J: TRBJ1-2; size: NA; D: TRBD1; V: TRBV6-5; CDR3: CASISGTGKIYGYTF; DNA: TGTGCCAGCATCTCCGGGACAGGGAAAATTTATGGCTACACCTTC
J: TRBJ2-1; size: NA; D: NA; V: TRBV5-4; CDR3: CASSPSRSYNEQFF; DNA: TGTGCCAGCAGCCCTAGCAGAAGCTACAATGAGCAGTTCTTC
J: TRBJ2-2; size: few; D: TRBD2; V: TRBV10-3; CDR3: CAISANSPDSGRETGELFF; DNA: TGTGCCATCAGTGCAAACAGTCCTGACAGCGGGAGAGAAACCGGGGAGCTGTTTTTT
J: TRBJ1-3; size: once; D: TRBD1; V: TRBV3-1/TRBV3-2; CDR3: CASSRLTGGTGNTIYF; DNA: TGTGCCAGCAGCCGACTTACAGGGGGTACTGGAAACACCATATATTTT
J: TRBJ1-4; size: NA; D: TRBD1; V: TRBV7-9; CDR3: CASSLFGRGQANEKLFF; DNA: TGTGCCAGCAGCTTATTCGGTAGGGGACAGGCTAATGAAAAACTGTTTTTT
J: TRBJ1-4; size: few; D: TRBD1; V: TRBV30; CDR3: CAWSPPGQGEEKLFF; DNA: TGTGCCTGGAGTCCCCCCGGACAGGGAGAAGAAAAACTGTTTTTT
J: TRBJ2-3; size: NA; D: NA; V: TRBV30; CDR3: CAWSVPPNRQLTDTQYF; DNA: TGTGCCTGGAGTGTTCCTCCTAACAGACAGCTCACAGATACGCAGTATTTT
J: TRBJ2-2; size: NA; D: TRBD1; V: TRBV10-3; CDR3: CAISEYGTVGELFF; DNA: TGTGCCATCAGTGAGTACGGGACAGTCGGGGAGCTGTTTTTT
J: TRBJ2-5; size: NA; D: TRBD2; V: TRBV30; CDR3: CAWSVPGGETQYF; DNA: TGTGCCTGGAGTGTACCGGGAGGAGAGACCCAGTACTTC
J: TRBJ2-1; size: once; D: TRBD1; V: TRBV7-6; CDR3: CASSMDRDYNEQFF; DNA: TGTGCCAGCAGCATGGACAGGGACTACAATGAGCAGTTCTTC
J: TRBJ1-6; size: NA; D: TRBD1; V: TRBV9; CDR3: CASSERGTGDSYNSPLHF; DNA: TGTGCCAGCAGCGAGAGGGGGACAGGGGACTCCTATAATTCACCCCTCCACTTT
J: TRBJ2-3; size: NA; D: NA; V: TRBV4-1; CDR3: CASSQPTAPVGDTQYF; DNA: TGCGCCAGCAGCCAACCGACGGCACCGGTCGGGGATACGCAGTATTTT
J: TRBJ2-3; size: NA; D: TRBD2; V: TRBV7-2; CDR3: CASSLVFWASGGTDTQYF; DNA: TGTGCCAGCAGCTTAGTTTTTTGGGCTAGCGGGGGCACAGATACGCAGTATTTT
J: TRBJ1-5; size: NA; D: NA; V: TRBV28; CDR3: CASSLGGQPQHF; DNA: TGTGCCAGCAGTTTAGGCGGCCAGCCCCAGCATTTT
J: TRBJ2-7; size: NA; D: TRBD1; V: TRBV5-5; CDR3: CASSGTGVSYEQYF; DNA: TGTGCCAGCAGCGGGACAGGGGTCTCCTACGAGCAGTACTTC
J: TRBJ2-1; size: few; D: TRBD1; V: TRBV24-1; CDR3: CASRDSSYNEQFF; DNA: TGTGCCAGCCGGGACAGCTCCTACAATGAGCAGTTCTTC
J: TRBJ2-1; size: NA; D: NA; V: TRBV6-5; CDR3: CASSLSGVYNEQFF; DNA: TGTGCCAGCAGTTTATCCGGGGTTTACAATGAGCAGTTCTTC
J: TRBJ2-2; size: NA; D: NA; V: TRBV11-2; CDR3: CASSFNTNTGELFF; DNA: TGTGCCAGCAGCTTTAATACTAACACCGGGGAGCTGTTTTTT
J: TRBJ1-1; size: few; D: TRBD1; V: TRBV19; CDR3: CATQGALRTEAFF; DNA: TGTGCCACCCAGGGGGCACTGAGGACTGAAGCTTTCTTT
J: TRBJ2-3; size: NA; D: NA; V: TRBV7-2; CDR3: CASSLLRLGTDTQYF; DNA: TGTGCCAGCAGCTTATTGAGACTCGGCACAGATACGCAGTATTTT
J: TRBJ1-4; size: NA; D: TRBD1; V: TRBV5-5; CDR3: CASSKPGQMDEKLFF; DNA: TGTGCCAGCAGCAAGCCGGGACAGATGGATGAAAAACTGTTTTTT
J: TRBJ1-2; size: once; D: TRBD1; V: TRBV2; CDR3: CATQGADGYTF; DNA: TGTGCCACACAGGGGGCGGATGGCTACACCTTC
J: TRBJ2-7; size: few; D: TRBD2; V: TRBV10-3; CDR3: CAIRPGSGRVNEQYF; DNA: TGTGCCATCAGGCCGGGTAGCGGGAGAGTCAACGAGCAGTACTTC
J: TRBJ1-2; size: NA; D: TRBD1; V: TRBV18; CDR3: CASSPSRGLYGYTF; DNA: TGTGCCAGCTCACCATCGAGGGGGCTTTATGGCTACACCTTC
J: TRBJ1-1; size: NA; D: TRBD1; V: TRBV5-1; CDR3: CASSWGQGGYEAFF; DNA: TGCGCCAGCAGCTGGGGACAGGGTGGCTACGAAGCTTTCTTT
J: TRBJ2-7; size: NA; D: NA; V: TRBV19; CDR3: CASSRLADYEQYF; DNA: TGTGCCAGTAGTCGCCTAGCAGACTACGAGCAGTACTTC
J: TRBJ2-1; size: NA; D: NA; V: TRBV28; CDR3: CASKRGNNEQFF; DNA: TGTGCCAGCAAGAGGGGGAACAATGAGCAGTTCTTC
J: TRBJ2-3; size: few; D: NA; V: TRBV9; CDR3: CASSPRGAADTQYF; DNA: TGTGCCAGCAGCCCTCGGGGGGCCGCAGATACGCAGTATTTT
J: TRBJ2-3; size: NA; D: NA; V: TRBV18; CDR3: CASSLSLPSVHTQYF; DNA: TGTGCCAGCTCACTGTCCCTTCCTAGTGTGCATACGCAGTATTTT
J: TRBJ2-3; size: NA; D: TRBD2; V: TRBV5-6; CDR3: CASSLTSADTQYF; DNA: TGTGCCAGCAGCTTAACTAGCGCAGATACGCAGTATTTT
J: TRBJ2-2; size: NA; D: NA; V: TRBV6-1; CDR3: CASSEPGGRVRAGELFF; DNA: TGTGCCAGCAGTGAACCGGGGGGCAGGGTCCGGGCCGGGGAGCTGTTTTTT
J: TRBJ1-6; size: NA; D: NA; V: TRBV27; CDR3: CASSQGKGWVSPLHF; DNA: TGTGCCAGCAGCCAGGGGAAGGGGTGGGTTTCACCCCTCCACTTT
J: TRBJ2-1; size: NA; D: NA; V: TRBV15; CDR3: CATMPGHLYNGEQFF; DNA: TGTGCCACAATGCCGGGACATCTATACAACGGTGAGCAGTTCTTC
J: TRBJ2-5; size: NA; D: TRBD2; V: TRBV12-5; CDR3: CASGLVPPAGGRETQYF; DNA: TGTGCTAGTGGTTTGGTACCGCCAGCGGGGGGAAGAGAGACCCAGTACTTC
J: TRBJ2-5; size: NA; D: NA; V: TRBV20-1; CDR3: CSATGTETQYF; DNA: TGCAGTGCTACGGGAACAGAGACCCAGTACTTC
J: TRBJ2-6; size: NA; D: NA; V: TRBV9; CDR3: CASSVRAGANVLTF; DNA: TGTGCCAGCAGCGTAAGAGCTGGGGCCAACGTCCTGACTTTC
J: TRBJ1-1; size: NA; D: TRBD1; V: TRBV29-1; CDR3: CSVGTGGYTEAFF; DNA: TGCAGCGTTGGAACAGGGGGTTACACTGAAGCTTTCTTT
J: TRBJ1-5; size: NA; D: NA; V: TRBV27; CDR3: CASSLEGNGNQPQHF; DNA: TGTGCCAGCAGTTTAGAGGGAAATGGCAATCAGCCCCAGCATTTT
J: TRBJ2-7; size: NA; D: NA; V: TRBV5-5; CDR3: CASSAGTGAYEQYF; DNA: TGTGCCAGCAGCGCCGGGACGGGGGCCTACGAGCAGTACTTC
J: TRBJ2-3; size: NA; D: TRBD2; V: TRBV19; CDR3: CASSIGGSGNADTQYF; DNA: TGTGCCAGTAGTATAGGTGGTAGCGGGAATGCAGATACGCAGTATTTT
J: TRBJ2-7; size: NA; D: NA; V: TRBV18; CDR3: CASSRSTGLHQFQQYF; DNA: TGTGCCAGCTCACGTTCAACGGGACTTCACCAGTTTCAGCAGTACTTC
J: TRBJ1-6; size: NA; D: TRBD1; V: TRBV24-1; CDR3: CASPGQGRYSPLHF; DNA: TGTGCCTCACCGGGACAGGGGCGTTATTCACCCCTCCACTTT
J: TRBJ1-6; size: NA; D: NA; V: TRBV9; CDR3: CASSQGQSNSPLHF; DNA: TGTGCCAGCAGCCAAGGACAGTCAAATTCACCCCTCCACTTT
J: TRBJ2-7; size: NA; D: TRBD1; V: TRBV25-1; CDR3: CAITDRGLYEQYF; DNA: TGTGCCATCACGGACAGGGGGCTCTACGAGCAGTACTTC
J: TRBJ2-1; size: NA; D: NA; V: TRBV27; CDR3: CASSFLGVSYNEQFF; DNA: TGTGCCAGCAGTTTTCTGGGCGTCTCCTACAATGAGCAGTTCTTC
J: TRBJ2-2; size: NA; D: TRBD2; V: TRBV6-5; CDR3: CASSYGLAGTGELFF; DNA: TGTGCCAGCAGTTACGGACTAGCGGGCACCGGGGAGCTGTTTTTT
J: TRBJ2-5; size: NA; D: NA; V: TRBV18; CDR3: CASSPSQETQYF; DNA: TGTGCCAGCTCACCTTCGCAAGAGACCCAGTACTTC
J: TRBJ2-7; size: NA; D: TRBD2; V: TRBV5-5; CDR3: CASSELAGSYEQYF; DNA: TGTGCCAGCAGCGAACTAGCGGGATCCTACGAGCAGTACTTC